Each of the 19 T cell receptor beta chains below was sequenced from the same sample in a study of blood T cells in healthy people across ages. The authors ran a second PCR of roughly 6 to 12 cycles using a sample-barcoded 5' primer and a J-beta primer mix. TCRdb re-analysed the 5' RACE reads in MiXCR, keeping a single row per CDR3 protein. The profile shows around 1,000,000 distinct CDR3 sequences, 20% to 25% of them singletons. The same sample was also studied in work on T cells of mothers and their children.

The sample comprised blood. The receptors were sampled from a girl aged 2 to 10 in good health.

The V and J genes are TRBV6-1 and TRBJ1-4; no clear D. Germline-derived CDR1 and CDR2 are MNHNS and SASEGT. The V gene lost 9 bases and the J gene lost 8 bases, with 13 bases spanning the gap. This CDR3 has 12 amino acids. The CDR3 reads CASRTGWEKLFF. DNA for the CDR3: TGTGCCAGTAGGACGGGATGGGAAAAACTGTTTTTT.

This chain connects TRBV18 to TRBJ2-5, with TRBD1 as a possible D gene (5 bases). Judging by the DNA end, TRBJ2-1 fits better; the J call may be wrong. This CDR3 spans 15 amino acids. Germline lookup yields CDR1 KGHSH and CDR2 LQKENI. The CDR3 DNA reads TGTGCCAGCTCAAAAGGGGTTAAGGGTGCCGATGAGCAGTTCTTC. Its translation is CASSKGVKGADEQFF.

This rearrangement joins TRBV6-7 to TRBJ2-4; D gene unclear. TRBV6-7 is an ORF, and what it does is uncertain. Deletions cut 7 bases from V and 4 bases from J, with 5 bases between. This CDR3 is built from 11 residues. CDR3 loop: CASTVKNIQYF. The CDR3 DNA is TGTGCCAGCACAGTTAAAAACATTCAGTACTTC.

J is TRBJ2-5 and V is TRBV6-5; D unclear. Gene TRBJ2-7 matches the end of the DNA better, so the J call may be wrong. The CDR3 is made up of 15 amino acids. Germline V lookup: CDR1 MNHEY, CDR2 SVGAGI. CDR3 nucleotides: TGTGCCAGCAGTTACTCGATGGGGTTGGGCTACGAGCAGTACTTC. This gives the protein CASSYSMGLGYEQYF.

V and J are TRBV5-1 and TRBJ2-7, with D possibly being TRBD2 (5 bases). There are 17 residues in the CDR3. Trimming stripped 0 bases from V and 2 bases from J, with 18 bases between. CDR1 and CDR2 from the germline V gene are SGHRS and YFSETQ. CDR3 nucleotide sequence: TGCGCCAGCAGCTTGGATCCGAGCGGTAGCTTCCCCTACGAGCAGTACTTC. Amino acid sequence: CASSLDPSGSFPYEQYF.

The chain links TRBV13 to TRBJ2-7; D remains unclear. The germline V and J ends were trimmed by 3 bases and 5 bases, with 17 bases remaining between them. Per the germline V gene, CDR1 is PRHDT and CDR2 is FYEKMQ (reference sequence). The CDR3 contains 15 residues. The CDR3 DNA sequence: TGTGCCAGCAGCTTTACCGGAACAGTGGGCCACGAGCAGTACTTC. This translates into CASSFTGTVGHEQYF.

V and J are TRBV10-3 and TRBJ1-1, with TRBD1 matching 10 bases. This CDR3 has 17 amino acids. Germline V gene lookup returns CDR1 ENHRY and CDR2 SYGVKD. J gave up 5 bases and V 3 bases, and 12 bases lay outside the gene matches. The DNA for the CDR3 is TGTGCCATCAGTGACCTACATGGGGACAGGGGAAGTACTGAAGCTTTCTTT. It codes for CAISDLHGDRGSTEAFF.

The chain joins TRBV20-1 to TRBJ1-1; no clear D. Germline lookup yields CDR1 DFQATT and CDR2 SNEGSKA (reference sequence). Trimming stripped 1 base from V and 8 bases from J, with 8 bases between. CDR3 length equals 11 residues. For the CDR3, the DNA is TGCAGTGCTAGAGCGCCGGGGGAAGCTTTCTTT. This translates into CSARAPGEAFF.

This rearrangement joins TRBV4-3 to TRBJ1-6; D possibly corresponds to TRBD1 (5 bases). V lost 1 base, J lost 7 bases, and 11 bases lay in between. CDR1 LGHNA and CDR2 YSLEER come from the germline V gene. The CDR3 totals 15 residues. CDR3 loop: CASSQVAGANSPLHF. CDR3 nucleotides: TGCGCCAGCAGCCAAGTGGCTGGGGCGAATTCACCCCTCCACTTT.

This chain links TRBV4-1 with TRBJ2-1; TRBD2 matches at 10 bases. V gave up 0 bases and J gave up 6 bases; unmatched junction bases: 2. The CDR3 sequence is 15 residues long. CDR1 MGHRA and CDR2 YSYEKL come from the germline V gene. The CDR3 DNA follows: TGCGCCAGCAGCCAAGATCTAGCGGGAGCCAATGAGCAGTTCTTC. This encodes CASSQDLAGANEQFF.

The chain has TRBV12-3 or TRBV12-4 and TRBJ2-2, with 10 bases fitting TRBD2. The CDR3 spans 15 residues. The J segment lost 7 bases and the V segment lost 3 bases, leaving 5 bases of the junction unmatched. The chain's CDR3 is CASSFSGRGVGELFF. For the CDR3, the DNA is TGTGCCAGCAGTTTCAGCGGGAGGGGAGTCGGGGAGCTGTTTTTT.

J is TRBJ1-2 and V is TRBV4-2; D is uncertain. Per the germline V gene, CDR1 is LGHNA and CDR2 is YNFKEQ. V was pared by 0 bases and J by 3 bases, with 14 bases between. The CDR3 is 16 residues long. CDR3 region: CASSQEEGGIYYGYTF. The CDR3 nucleotides are TGTGCCAGCAGCCAAGAGGAGGGAGGAATTTACTATGGCTACACCTTC.

This clonotype has more than one count but fewer than ten. The CDR3 protein is CASSQQGVIDTQYF. The CDR3 nucleotides are TGTGCCAGCAGCCAGCAGGGAGTGATAGATACGCAGTATTTT. The chain employs TRBV16 and TRBJ2-3; D may be TRBD1 or TRBD2 (5 bases each). Per the germline V gene, CDR1 is KGHSY and CDR2 is FQNENV. The CDR3 extends over 14 amino acids. Between the trimmed V and J ends, which lost 3 bases and 5 bases, there was a span of 12 bases.

V is TRBV25-1 and J is TRBJ1-2; possibly TRBD1 for D (5 bases). Germline CDR1 is MGHDK and CDR2 is SYGVNS. The germline V and J ends were trimmed by 2 bases and 0 bases, with 16 bases remaining between them. CDR3 length: 17 residues. DNA for the CDR3: TGTGCCAGCAGTGAAGAGTACGGGGACTTAGCTAACTATGGCTACACCTTC. It yields the protein CASSEEYGDLANYGYTF.

This clonotype was counted only a few times. The V and J genes are TRBV12-3 or TRBV12-4 and TRBJ2-5, with D possibly TRBD2 on 5 matching bases. The CDR3 is 14 residues long. V was cut by 6 bases and J by 1 base, with 12 bases left in between. CDR3 protein: CASRSGRGQETQYF. CDR3 bases: TGTGCCAGCAGGAGTGGACGGGGCCAAGAGACCCAGTACTTC.

Note on this clonotype: An end of the junction does not agree with germline; a read error may underlie this. This chain connects TRBV6-5 to TRBJ1-4; D remains ambiguous. Germline V gives CDR1 MNHEY, CDR2 SVGAGI. CDR3 length: 13 residues. The CDR3 here is CASSPEFPRRLSF. As DNA, the CDR3 is TGTGCCAGCAGCCCCGAGTTTCCCCGAAGGCTGTCTTTT.

The chain links TRBV27 to TRBJ2-4, with 7 bases lining up with TRBD2. With 3 bases clipped from V and 0 bases from J, the junction kept 5 bases outside the gene matches. Per germline, CDR1 MNHEY and CDR2 SMNVEV (reference sequence). The CDR3 extends over 16 amino acids. CDR3 nucleotide sequence: TGTGCCAGCAGTTTGTCCCTAGCGGTAGCCAAAAACATTCAGTACTTC. Translated: CASSLSLAVAKNIQYF.

The chain has TRBV5-1 and TRBJ2-7, with a weak D call TRBD1 (5 bases). Germline V lookup: CDR1 SGHRS, CDR2 YFSETQ. The CDR3 spans 14 residues. V shed 7 bases and J shed 7 bases, with 21 bases lying between them. Here the CDR3 DNA reads TGCGCCAGCCAGATTCTTACAGGATCGGAGGAGCAGTACTTC. It yields the protein CASQILTGSEEQYF.

This clonotype was found many times. The rearrangement links TRBV7-2 to TRBJ1-1; D gene uncertain. In germline, CDR1 is SGHTA, CDR2 FQGNSA. The V and J ends lost 5 bases and 8 bases respectively, with 18 bases between them. The CDR3 sequence is 14 residues long. The DNA of the CDR3 is TGTGCCAGCAGCCCCCCCGCCCAAAGAGACGAAGCTTTCTTT. This translates into CASSPPAQRDEAFF.